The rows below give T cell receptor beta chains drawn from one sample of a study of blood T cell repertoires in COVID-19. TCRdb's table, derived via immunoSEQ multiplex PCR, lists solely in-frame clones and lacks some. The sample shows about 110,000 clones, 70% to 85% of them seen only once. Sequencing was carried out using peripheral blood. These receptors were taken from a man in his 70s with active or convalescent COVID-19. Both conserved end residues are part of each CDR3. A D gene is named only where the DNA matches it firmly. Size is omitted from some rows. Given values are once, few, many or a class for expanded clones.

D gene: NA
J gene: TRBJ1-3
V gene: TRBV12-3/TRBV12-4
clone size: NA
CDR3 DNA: TGTGCCAGCAGCCGCGGACAGGGAAACACCATATATTTT
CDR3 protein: CASSRGQGNTIYF

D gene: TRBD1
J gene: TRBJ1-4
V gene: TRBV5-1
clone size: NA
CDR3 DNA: TGCGCCAGCAGCCGGACAGGTACAATTAATGAAAAACTGTTTTTT
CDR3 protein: CASSRTGTINEKLFF

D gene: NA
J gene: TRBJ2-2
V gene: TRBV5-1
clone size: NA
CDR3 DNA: TGCGCCAGCAGCCTCGGGGAGCCCCACGGGGAGCTGTTTTTT
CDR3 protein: CASSLGEPHGELFF

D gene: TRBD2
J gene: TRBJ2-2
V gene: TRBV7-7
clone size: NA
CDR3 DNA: TGTGCCAGCAGCTTATCCCCTAGCGGGGACACCGGGGAGCTGTTTTTT
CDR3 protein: CASSLSPSGDTGELFF

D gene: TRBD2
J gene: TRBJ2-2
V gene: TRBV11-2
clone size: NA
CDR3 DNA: TGTGCCAGCAGCAATGGACTAGCGTTGAACACCGGGGAGCTGTTTTTT
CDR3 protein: CASSNGLALNTGELFF

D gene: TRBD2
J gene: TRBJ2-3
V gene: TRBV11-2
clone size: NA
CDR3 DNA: TGTGCCAGCAGCTTAAACGGCCGCGCGGGGGGGCCTGAGTATTTT
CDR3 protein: CASSLNGRAGGPEYF

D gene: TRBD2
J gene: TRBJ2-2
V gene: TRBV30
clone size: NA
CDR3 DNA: TGTGCCTGGAGGGCGGGGGGTACCGGGGAGCTGTTTTTT
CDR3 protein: CAWRAGGTGELFF

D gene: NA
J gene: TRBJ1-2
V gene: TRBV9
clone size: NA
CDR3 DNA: TGTGCCAGCAGCTCCCTCGGGCGGGCGGCTAACTATGGCTACACCTTC
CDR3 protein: CASSSLGRAANYGYTF

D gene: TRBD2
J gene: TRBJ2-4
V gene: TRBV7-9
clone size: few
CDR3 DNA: TGTGCCAGCAGCTTAGCTCTAGCGGGAGTTCAAAACATTCAGTACTTC
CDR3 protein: CASSLALAGVQNIQYF

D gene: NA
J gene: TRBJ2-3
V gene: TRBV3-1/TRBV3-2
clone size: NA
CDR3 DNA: TGTGCCAGCAGCCAAAATATAGCTACAGATACGCAGTATTTT
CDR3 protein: CASSQNIATDTQYF

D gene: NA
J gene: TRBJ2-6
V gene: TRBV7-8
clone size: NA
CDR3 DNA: TGTGCCAGCAGCTCAGGGTACGGGGCCAACGTCCTGACTTTC
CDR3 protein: CASSSGYGANVLTF

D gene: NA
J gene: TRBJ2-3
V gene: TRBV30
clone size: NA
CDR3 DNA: TGTGCCTGGATAGCGGACGGAGATACGCAGTATTTT
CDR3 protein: CAWIADGDTQYF

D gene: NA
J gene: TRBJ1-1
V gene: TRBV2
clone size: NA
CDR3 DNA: TGTGCCAGCAGTGAAGAAGTACAGACGAACACTGAAGCTTTCTTT
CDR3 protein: CASSEEVQTNTEAFF

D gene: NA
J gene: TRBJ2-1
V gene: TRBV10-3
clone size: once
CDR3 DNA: TGTGCCATCAGTGAGCGGGGAGTTTACAATGAGCAGTTCTTC
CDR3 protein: CAISERGVYNEQFF

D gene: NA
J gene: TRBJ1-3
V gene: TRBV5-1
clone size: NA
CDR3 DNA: TGCGCCAGCAGGAGGGACACTGGATCCTCTGGAAACACCATATATTTT
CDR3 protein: CASRRDTGSSGNTIYF

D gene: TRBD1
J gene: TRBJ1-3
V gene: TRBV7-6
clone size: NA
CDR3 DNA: TGTGCCAGCAGCTTGACAGGGGTTGGAAACACCATATATTTT
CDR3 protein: CASSLTGVGNTIYF

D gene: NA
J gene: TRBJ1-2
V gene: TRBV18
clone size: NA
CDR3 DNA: TGTGCCAGCTCAATTCTGAACTATGGCTACACCTTC
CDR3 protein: CASSILNYGYTF

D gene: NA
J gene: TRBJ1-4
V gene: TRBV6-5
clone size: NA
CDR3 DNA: TGTGCCAGCAGCCAAAGCGGGGTCAGGGAAAAACTGTTTTTT
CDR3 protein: CASSQSGVREKLFF

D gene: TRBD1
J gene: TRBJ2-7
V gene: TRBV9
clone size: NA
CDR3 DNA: TGTGCCAGCAGCGTACAACTATTGGAGCGGAGGCAGGGGGCCAACGAGCAGTACTTC
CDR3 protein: CASSVQLLERRQGANEQYF

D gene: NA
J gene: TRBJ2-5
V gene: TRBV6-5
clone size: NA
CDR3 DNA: TGTGCCAGCAGTTATAGGGGGGGCAGGGAAGAGACCCAGTACTTC
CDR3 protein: CASSYRGGREETQYF

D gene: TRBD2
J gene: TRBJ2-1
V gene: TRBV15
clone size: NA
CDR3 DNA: TGTGCCACCAGCCCCGCCCCCGGGAGGGCCTACAATGAGCAGTTCTTC
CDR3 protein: CATSPAPGRAYNEQFF

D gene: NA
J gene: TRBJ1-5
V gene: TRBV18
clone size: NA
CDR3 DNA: TGTGCCAGCTCACCGGGCAGGGCTGGCAATCAGCCCCAGCATTTT
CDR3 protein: CASSPGRAGNQPQHF

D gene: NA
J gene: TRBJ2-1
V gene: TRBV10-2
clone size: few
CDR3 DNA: TGCGCCAGCAGTGAACCGAGCTCCTACAATGAGCAGTTCTTC
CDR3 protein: CASSEPSSYNEQFF

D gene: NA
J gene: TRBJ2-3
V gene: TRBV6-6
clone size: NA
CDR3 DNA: TGTGCCAGCAGTAAGTCAGGGACAGATACGCAGTATTTT
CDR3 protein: CASSKSGTDTQYF

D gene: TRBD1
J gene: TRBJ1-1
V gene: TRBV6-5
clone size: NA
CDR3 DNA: TGTGCCAGCAGTTTCGGGACAGTGAACACTGAAGCTTTCTTT
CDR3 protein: CASSFGTVNTEAFF

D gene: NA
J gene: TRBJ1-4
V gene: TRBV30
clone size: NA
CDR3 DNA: TGTGCCTGGAGTGTGGGAGGAGGGGGGGGACGACTGTTTTTT
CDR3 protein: CAWSVGGGGGRLFF

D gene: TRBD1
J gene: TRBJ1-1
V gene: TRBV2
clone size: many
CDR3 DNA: TGTGCCACCGGGACAGGGAGGATGAACACTGAAGCTTTCTTT
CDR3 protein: CATGTGRMNTEAFF

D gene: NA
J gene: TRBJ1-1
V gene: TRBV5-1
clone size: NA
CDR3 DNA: TGCGCCAGCAGCGGCCTGACAACGGCAAACACTGAAGCTTTCTTT
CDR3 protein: CASSGLTTANTEAFF

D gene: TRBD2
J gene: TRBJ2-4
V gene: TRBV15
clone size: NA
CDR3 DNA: TGTGCCACCAGCAGAGATCGGGGGGGCGGAAGAGCCAAGAACATTCAGTACTTC
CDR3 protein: CATSRDRGGGRAKNIQYF

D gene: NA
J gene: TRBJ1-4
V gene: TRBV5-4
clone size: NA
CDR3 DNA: TGTGCCAGCAGCTTGGCGACAGATAATGAAAAACTGTTTTTT
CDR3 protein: CASSLATDNEKLFF

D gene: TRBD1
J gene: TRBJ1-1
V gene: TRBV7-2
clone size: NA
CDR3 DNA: TGTGCCAGCAGCTTGAGGACAGGGGTAATGAACACTGAAGCTTTCTTT
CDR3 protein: CASSLRTGVMNTEAFF

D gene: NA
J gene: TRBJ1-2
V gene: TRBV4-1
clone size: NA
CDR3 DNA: TGCGCCAGCAGCCAAGATGGGGGCACCTTGTATGGCTACACCTTC
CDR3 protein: CASSQDGGTLYGYTF

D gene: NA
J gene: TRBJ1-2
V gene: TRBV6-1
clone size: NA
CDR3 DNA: TGTGCCAGCAGTGACCAGTTAAGGGGGGGGAGGACTGGCTACACCTTC
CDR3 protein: CASSDQLRGGRTGYTF

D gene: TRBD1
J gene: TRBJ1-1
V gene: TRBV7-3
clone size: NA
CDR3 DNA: TGTGCCAGCAGCTTAGAGGGGGCGGGCACTGAAGCTTTCTTT
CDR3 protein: CASSLEGAGTEAFF

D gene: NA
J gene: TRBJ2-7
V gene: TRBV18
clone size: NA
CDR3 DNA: TGTGCCAGCTCACCGCGGGACGGGGTCAACGAGCAGTACTTC
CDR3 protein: CASSPRDGVNEQYF

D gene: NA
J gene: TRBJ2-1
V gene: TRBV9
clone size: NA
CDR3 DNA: TGTGCCAGCAGCGTCGGGTATGGCGAGCAGTTCTTC
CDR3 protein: CASSVGYGEQFF

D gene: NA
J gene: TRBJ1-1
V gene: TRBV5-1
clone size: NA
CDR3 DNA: TGCGCCAGCAGCTTGGGCGCGGACGCGGGAACTGAAGCTTTCTTT
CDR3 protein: CASSLGADAGTEAFF

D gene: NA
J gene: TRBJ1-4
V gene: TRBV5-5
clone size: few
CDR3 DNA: TGTGCCAGCAGCTTGGGGCGGGAATTTAATGAAAAACTGTTTTTT
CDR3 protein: CASSLGREFNEKLFF

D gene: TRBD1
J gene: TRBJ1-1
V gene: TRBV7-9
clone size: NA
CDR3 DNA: TGTGCCAGCAGCTTAGAGGGGACAGGGGGGACTGCTGAAGCTTTCTTT
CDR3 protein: CASSLEGTGGTAEAFF

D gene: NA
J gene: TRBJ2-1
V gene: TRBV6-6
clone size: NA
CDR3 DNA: TGTGCCAGCAGTTACGCTAGCGACTCCTACAATGAGCAGTTCTTC
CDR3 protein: CASSYASDSYNEQFF

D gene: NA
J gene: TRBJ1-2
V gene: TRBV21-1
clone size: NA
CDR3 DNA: TGTGCCAGCAGCAAAGAGGGGATGTTTAGCTATGGCTACACCTTC
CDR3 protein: CASSKEGMFSYGYTF

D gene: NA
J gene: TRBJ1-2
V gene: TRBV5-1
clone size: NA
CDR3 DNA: TGCGCCAGCAGCTCCCCCTTGATTGAGGGGAGGACCGAGGGCTATGGCTACACCTTC
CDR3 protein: CASSSPLIEGRTEGYGYTF

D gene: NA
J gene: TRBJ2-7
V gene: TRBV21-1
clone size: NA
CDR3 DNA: TGTGCCAGCAGCACCGACAAATGGACAGGTGACTACGAGCAGTACTTC
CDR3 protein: CASSTDKWTGDYEQYF

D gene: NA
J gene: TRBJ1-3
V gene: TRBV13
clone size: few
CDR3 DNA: TGTGCCAGCAGCCGATCCTCGACAGCTCTAAGCTCTGGAAACACCATATATTTT
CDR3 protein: CASSRSSTALSSGNTIYF

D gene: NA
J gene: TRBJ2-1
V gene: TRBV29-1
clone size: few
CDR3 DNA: TGCAGCGTTGTGCAAGGGGCCGACTGGGTATACAATGAGCAGTTCTTC
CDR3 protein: CSVVQGADWVYNEQFF

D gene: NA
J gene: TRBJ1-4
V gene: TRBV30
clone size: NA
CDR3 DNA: TGTGCCTGGAAAACGGAGGAGCATGAAAAACTGTTTTTT
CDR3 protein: CAWKTEEHEKLFF

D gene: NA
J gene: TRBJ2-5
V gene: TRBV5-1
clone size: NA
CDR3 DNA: TGCGCCAGCAGCACGCGAGGGGAGACCCAGTACTTC
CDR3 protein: CASSTRGETQYF

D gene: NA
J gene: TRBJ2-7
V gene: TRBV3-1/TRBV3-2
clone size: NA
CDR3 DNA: TGTGCCAGCAGCCACGGGGACAAGTCCTACGAGCAGTACTTC
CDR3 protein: CASSHGDKSYEQYF

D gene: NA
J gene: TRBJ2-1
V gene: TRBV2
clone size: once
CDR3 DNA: TGTGCCAGCAGTGAACGGTTGACCTACAATGAGCAGTTCTTC
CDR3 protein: CASSERLTYNEQFF

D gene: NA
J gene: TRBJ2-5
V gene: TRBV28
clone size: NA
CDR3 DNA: TGTGCCAGCAGTTTATACAGGGTTAAAGAGACCCAGTACTTC
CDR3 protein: CASSLYRVKETQYF

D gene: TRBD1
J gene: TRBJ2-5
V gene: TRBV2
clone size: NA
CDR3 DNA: TGTGCCAGCAGTGAGAACAGGGGAGCAGAGACCCAGTACTTC
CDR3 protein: CASSENRGAETQYF

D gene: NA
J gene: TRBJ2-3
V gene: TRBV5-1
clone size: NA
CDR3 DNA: TGCGCCAGCAGCTTGCGGACAGTTACTAGCACAGATACGCAGTATTTT
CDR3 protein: CASSLRTVTSTDTQYF